Sequencing of this TCR beta chain was carried out in a study of shared clonotypes between healthy human individuals. General study results and limits: Naive subsets, compared against memory subsets, generally had larger estimated richness values.

Notes on this clone: Its target is unknown.

Profiled with immunoSEQ multiplex PCR; TCRdb holds only in-frame clones, not every one. The sample has about 690,000 clones, about 92% seen once. The clonotype originates from a man aged 18-30 years in good health. Some clones in this sample may be carry-over from other donors' samples. The sample was memory CD8+ T cells from PBMCs. The subset is: CD45RO+ cells pooled with CCR7-negative TemRA cells.

The CDR3 DNA reads TGTGCCAGCAGCTCATACAGGGTCGAGCAGTACTTC. It translates to CASSSYRVEQYF. The rearrangement uses TRBV5-6 and TRBJ2-7; D may be TRBD1 (6 bases). The CDR3 length is 12 residues. Looked up from germline, CDR1 is SGHDT and CDR2 is YYEEEE. Trimming cost V 3 bases and J 6 bases, with 10 bases left between them.